This T cell receptor beta chain comes out of a study of graft-versus-host responses after intestinal transplantation. This clone was seen just once. Antigen unknown. The CDR3 is made up of 14 amino acids. Germline-derived CDR1 and CDR2 are MNHEY and SMNVEV (reference sequence). Trimming removed 3 bases at V and 3 bases at J, with 9 bases between. Sequencing used immunoSEQ multiplex PCR; TCRdb keeps in-frame clones, though not all of them. The sample carries around 100,000 clones, 85% to 95% recorded once. This chain uses TRBV27 with TRBJ1-5; D is unresolved. Here the sequenced sample was unstimulated CD8+ T cells sorted from spleen or lymph node cells, taken before transplant. This TCR was sampled from a human donor who was the organ donor for an intestinal transplant. This chain's CDR3 is CASSLWAFNQPQHF. The DNA of the CDR3 is TGTGCCAGCAGTTTGTGGGCATTCAATCAGCCCCAGCATTTT.